A selection of T cell receptor beta chains follows, all from one sample in a study of blood T cell repertoires in COVID-19. Repertoires were generated with immunoSEQ multiplex PCR, while TCRdb's copy carries only in-frame clones and drops some. There are 380,000 or so clones in the sample; approximately 85% occur only once, and roughly 2% lies in the top ten. The sequenced material came from PBMCs or T cells enriched from blood (not recorded which). The receptors stem from a woman between 40 and 55 years old with acute COVID-19. Both conserved end residues are part of each CDR3. The D gene is left open where the match is weak. Clone sizes are given selectively: once, few, many, or a class where the clone is expanded.

>many|13|TRBV18|TRBJ1-1|-
TGTGCCAGCTCACCCTACGGGGTTACTGAAGCTTTCTTT
CASSPYGVTEAFF
>-|13|TRBV2|TRBJ2-3|TRBD2
TGTGCCAGTAGTAGCGGGGGCGGGGATACGCAGTATTTT
CASSSGGGDTQYF
>once|17|TRBV14|TRBJ2-1|TRBD1
TGTGCCAGCAGCCCTTGGGGACAGCCCGCCAACTACAATGAGCAGTTCTTC
CASSPWGQPANYNEQFF
>once|11|TRBV12-3/TRBV12-4|TRBJ2-7|-
TGTGCCAGCAGTTTAGTAGAGGAGCAGTACTTC
CASSLVEEQYF
>-|15|TRBV9|TRBJ2-7|TRBD2
TGTGCCAGCAGCGTCTCCAGCGGGGGCTCCTACGAGCAGTACTTC
CASSVSSGGSYEQYF
>-|15|TRBV7-2|TRBJ1-2|TRBD1
TGTGCCAGCAGCTTAGCAGGGACAGACCTCCATGGCTACACCTTC
CASSLAGTDLHGYTF
>-|15|TRBV5-6|TRBJ1-1|-
TGTGCCAGCAGCTGGGGTCAGGACAAGAACACTGAAGCTTTCTTT
CASSWGQDKNTEAFF
>-|13|TRBV11-2|TRBJ1-2|-
TGTGCCAGCAGCTCGCCGGGGTCTAATGGCTACACCTTC
CASSSPGSNGYTF
>once|15|TRBV6-5|TRBJ2-7|TRBD1
TGTGCCAGCAGAGGCGACAGGGGTAGATCCTACGAGCAGTACTTC
CASRGDRGRSYEQYF
>-|12|TRBV12-3/TRBV12-4|TRBJ1-1|TRBD1
TGTGCCAGCAGTACAGGGGTCACTGAAGCTTTCTTT
CASSTGVTEAFF
>-|11|TRBV7-9|TRBJ1-2|-
TGTGCCAGCAGCCCAGACTATGGCTACACCTTC
CASSPDYGYTF
>-|13|TRBV6-5|TRBJ2-7|TRBD1
TGTGCCAGCAGACGGACAGGGACCTACGAGCAGTACTTC
CASRRTGTYEQYF
>few|13|TRBV5-8|TRBJ1-2|TRBD1
TGTGCCAGCAGCTTGAGACAGGGGGTTGGCTACACCTTC
CASSLRQGVGYTF
>-|13|TRBV12-5|TRBJ1-2|-
TGTGCTAGTGGGGGCGGGATCTCCTATGGCTACACCTTC
CASGGGISYGYTF
>-|13|TRBV6-5|TRBJ1-2|-
TGTGCCAGCCACCCAGCAGGGCTCTATGGCTACACCTTC
CASHPAGLYGYTF
>-|13|TRBV9|TRBJ1-3|-
TGTGCCAGCAGCGTAGGCTATGGAAACACCATATATTTT
CASSVGYGNTIYF
>once|14|TRBV5-1|TRBJ1-6|TRBD1
TGCGCCAGCAGCAACGGGACAGTCAATTCACCCCTCCACTTT
CASSNGTVNSPLHF
>-|13|TRBV2|TRBJ1-5|-
TGTGCCACCACCGGGAGTCTAAATCAGCCCCAGCATTTT
CATTGSLNQPQHF
>-|16|TRBV18|TRBJ1-2|-
TGTGCCAGCTCACCACGAGCTTTGGGGGCCCCCTATGGCTACACCTTC
CASSPRALGAPYGYTF
>-|19|TRBV12-1|TRBJ1-1|-
TGTGCCAGCAGCTTTCTCGGCTTCATGGGCCGGCCGTTGAACACTGAAGCTTTCTTT
CASSFLGFMGRPLNTEAFF
>-|14|TRBV9|TRBJ1-1|-
TGTGCCAGCAGCGTTGGAGCAGTGAACACTGAAGCTTTCTTT
CASSVGAVNTEAFF
>-|15|TRBV2|TRBJ2-5|-
TGTGCCAGCAGTGAAGGACAGGCCCCGCGGGAGACCCAGTACTTC
CASSEGQAPRETQYF
>-|15|TRBV6-4|TRBJ1-6|-
TGTGCCAGCAGTCGGGAGGGCTCCTATAATTCACCCCTCCACTTT
CASSREGSYNSPLHF
>-|14|TRBV7-9|TRBJ1-3|-
TGTGCCAGCAGCTTATTTAACTCTGGAAACACCATATATTTT
CASSLFNSGNTIYF
>once|12|TRBV9|TRBJ1-1|-
TGTGCCAGCAGCGCAACGAACCTACCAGCTTTCTTT
CASSATNLPAFF
>-|15|TRBV29-1|TRBJ2-3|TRBD2
TGCAGCGTTGAATGGCGGGGGAAGCTCCCAGATACGCAGTATTTT
CSVEWRGKLPDTQYF
>-|16|TRBV12-5|TRBJ2-7|-
TGTGCTAGTGGTTTGGACTATGCACAGGTCTCCTACGAGCAGTACTTC
CASGLDYAQVSYEQYF
>-|15|TRBV7-8|TRBJ1-2|TRBD1
TGTGCCAGCAGCGGTTCTGCAGGGGGCGGGTATGGCTACACCTTC
CASSGSAGGGYGYTF
>-|13|TRBV19|TRBJ1-1|-
TGTGCCAGTAGCGGGACTGATGGGACTGAAGCTTTCTTT
CASSGTDGTEAFF
>-|14|TRBV19|TRBJ2-5|-
TGTGCCAGTAGTATGAAGGGGGTCCAAGAGACCCAGTACTTC
CASSMKGVQETQYF
>-|16|TRBV7-8|TRBJ2-1|-
TGTGCCAGCAGCCCCCGTTTCAGCGTCTCCTACAATGAGCAGTTCTTC
CASSPRFSVSYNEQFF
>-|15|TRBV5-1|TRBJ1-5|TRBD1
TGCGCCAGCAGCGCGGGACAGGGGATAAATCAGCCCCAGCATTTT
CASSAGQGINQPQHF
>once|13|TRBV3-1/TRBV3-2|TRBJ1-5|-
TGTGCCAGCAGCCAAGATGAGAGTCAGCCCCAGCATTTT
CASSQDESQPQHF
>-|12|TRBV27|TRBJ1-6|-
TGTGCCACTTCGACGGGAAATTCACCCCTCCACTTT
CATSTGNSPLHF
>-|14|TRBV9|TRBJ1-3|TRBD1
TGTGCCAGCAGCGCGACAGGGGGAGGAAACACCATATATTTT
CASSATGGGNTIYF
>-|12|TRBV12-5|TRBJ2-7|-
TGTGCTAGTGGTTCCGGGGACTACGAGCAGTACTTC
CASGSGDYEQYF